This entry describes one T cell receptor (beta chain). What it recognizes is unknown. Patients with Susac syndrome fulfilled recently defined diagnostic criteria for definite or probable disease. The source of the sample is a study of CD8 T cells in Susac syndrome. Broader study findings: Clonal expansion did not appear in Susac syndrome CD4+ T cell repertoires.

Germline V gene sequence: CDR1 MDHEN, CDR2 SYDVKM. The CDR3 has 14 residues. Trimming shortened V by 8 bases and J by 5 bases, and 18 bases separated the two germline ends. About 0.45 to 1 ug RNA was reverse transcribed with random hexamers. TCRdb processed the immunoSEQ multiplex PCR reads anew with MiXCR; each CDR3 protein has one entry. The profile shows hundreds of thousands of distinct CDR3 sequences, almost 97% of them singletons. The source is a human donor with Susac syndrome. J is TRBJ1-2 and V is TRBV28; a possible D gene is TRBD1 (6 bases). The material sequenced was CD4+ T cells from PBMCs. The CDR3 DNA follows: TGTGCCAGCTTCACAGGGACACTCGGTTATGGCTACACCTTC. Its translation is CASFTGTLGYGYTF.